The 32 T cell receptor beta chains in this list originate from one sample, sequenced in a study of OX40 agonist ivuxolimab in advanced cancers. The repertoire was sequenced with immunoSEQ multiplex PCR; TCRdb's copy has only in-frame clones and lacks some. The profile shows some 75,000 clones, roughly 88% of them singletons. Sequencing was performed on CD4+ or CD8+ T cells sorted from blood, taken in a trial of the OX40 agonist ivuxolimab. The receptors come from an adult with an advanced solid tumor such as melanoma, head and neck, liver or kidney cancer.

V and J are TRBV19 and TRBJ2-3, with 9 bases fitting TRBD2. After removal of 6 bases from V and 2 bases from J, the junction contained 3 bases not matched to a gene. The CDR3 has 14 residues. Germline V gene data show CDR1 as LNHDA and CDR2 as SQIVND (reference sequence). The CDR3 loop is CASRGLAFTDTQYF. The CDR3, as DNA: TGTGCCAGTAGGGGACTAGCCTTCACAGATACGCAGTATTTT.

This clone was picked up a small number of times. V and J are TRBV19 and TRBJ1-6, with a possible D match to TRBD1 (5 bases). Germline V CDR1 and CDR2: LNHDA, SQIVND (reference sequence). The CDR3 runs to 15 residues. Trimming stripped 6 bases from V and 3 bases from J, with 12 bases between. CDR3 coding DNA: TGTGCCAGTAGAGACGAAAGGGGCTATAATTCACCCCTCCACTTT. Its protein is CASRDERGYNSPLHF.

V is TRBV19 and J is TRBJ2-3; D unclear. There are 14 residues in the CDR3. Germline V gene data show CDR1 as LNHDA and CDR2 as SQIVND (reference sequence). Deletions cut 5 bases from V and 2 bases from J, with 11 bases between. CDR3 protein: CASSLGPYTDTQYF. The CDR3 DNA sequence: TGTGCCAGTAGTCTCGGACCCTACACAGATACGCAGTATTTT.

This clone was observed once. The V and J genes are TRBV4-1 and TRBJ1-2; TRBD1 matches 9 bases. CDR3 length: 15 amino acids. Germline V gives CDR1 MGHRA, CDR2 YSYEKL. Trimming took 3 bases from V and 2 from J; bases not matched to a gene: 4. CDR3 loop: CASSQGTGSNYGYTF. The CDR3 DNA sequence: TGCGCCAGCAGCCAGGGGACAGGGAGCAACTATGGCTACACCTTC.

The chain is built from TRBV2 and TRBJ2-2; TRBD1 might be the D (5 bases). There are 15 residues in the CDR3. Trimming pared 4 bases from V and 4 bases from J, leaving 13 bases between. Germline V gene lookup returns CDR1 SNHLY and CDR2 FYNNEI. The CDR3 region has the DNA TGTGCCAGCAGTGGTCAGGGTGTCCCCACCGGGGAGCTGTTTTTT. This gives the protein CASSGQGVPTGELFF.

The rearrangement joins TRBV7-2 to TRBJ2-5, with TRBD2 matching 14 bases. The CDR3 runs 16 residues. The V gene end was trimmed by 5 bases and the J gene end by 0 bases; junction bases not matched to a gene: 2. CDR1 and CDR2 from the germline V gene are SGHTA and FQGNSA. The CDR3 spells CASSRTSGGYQETQYF. As DNA, the CDR3 is TGTGCCAGCAGCCGGACTAGCGGGGGGTACCAAGAGACCCAGTACTTC.

The chain employs TRBV6-6 and TRBJ2-1; D unclear. V lost 4 bases, J lost 7 bases, and 5 bases lay in between. This CDR3 is built from 11 residues. Germline CDR1 MNHNY, CDR2 SVGAGI (reference sequence). This chain's CDR3 is CASSSSNEQFF. The CDR3 DNA sequence: TGTGCCAGCAGTTCCTCGAATGAGCAGTTCTTC.

The gene calls are TRBV7-2 and TRBJ2-3; TRBD2 aligns across 7 bases. With 4 bases clipped from V and 1 base from J, the junction kept 8 bases outside the gene matches. From germline, CDR1 is SGHTA and CDR2 FQGNSA. This CDR3 spans 16 amino acids. CDR3 in amino acids: CASSSHSGLRTDTQYF. The CDR3, as DNA: TGTGCCAGCAGCTCCCATAGCGGGTTACGCACAGATACGCAGTATTTT.

The chain recombines TRBV2 with TRBJ1-1; D uncertain. Trimming cost V 3 bases and J 1 base, with 3 bases left between them. This CDR3 is 12 amino acids long. The germline CDR1 and CDR2 sequences are SNHLY and FYNNEI. CDR3 in DNA: TGTGCCAGCAGTGATGAGAACACTGAAGCTTTCTTT. It codes for CASSDENTEAFF.

This sequence joins TRBV2 and TRBJ2-7; tentatively, D is TRBD2 (5 bases). Deletions cut 6 bases from V and 3 bases from J, with 15 bases between. Germline lookup yields CDR1 SNHLY and CDR2 FYNNEI. This CDR3 has 14 residues. The CDR3 sequence is CASSTSLGDYEQYF. For the CDR3, the DNA is TGTGCCAGCAGCACGTCACTCGGGGACTACGAGCAGTACTTC.

This chain joins TRBV18 and TRBJ2-1; no firm D call. Between the trimmed V and J ends, which lost 3 bases and 7 bases, there was a span of 7 bases. Germline V lookup: CDR1 KGHSH, CDR2 LQKENI. The CDR3 is 12 amino acids. The CDR3 loop reads CASSPLGNEQFF. Written as DNA, the CDR3 is TGTGCCAGCTCACCTCTAGGAAATGAGCAGTTCTTC.

This clone was observed a single time. The chain combines TRBV6-1 with TRBJ2-7; perhaps D is TRBD1 or TRBD2 (5 bases each). V dropped 0 bases and J dropped 0 bases, with 15 bases sitting between them. This CDR3 region has 17 residues. Germline V CDR1 and CDR2: MNHNS, SASEGT. The CDR3 loop reads CASSEAPGQASSYEQYF. CDR3 sequence (DNA): TGTGCCAGCAGTGAAGCCCCGGGGCAGGCCAGCTCCTACGAGCAGTACTTC.

The rearrangement joins TRBV18 to TRBJ2-1; possible D gene TRBD2, 5 bases. The germline V gene has CDR1 KGHSH and CDR2 LQKENI. The CDR3 loop spans 14 amino acids. The V and J ends lost 2 bases and 3 bases respectively, with 8 bases between them. CDR3: CASSPARGYNEQFF. CDR3 in DNA: TGTGCCAGCTCACCAGCCCGGGGCTACAATGAGCAGTTCTTC.

The V gene is TRBV5-1, the J gene TRBJ2-7, with 12 bases matching TRBD1. Germline V gene data show CDR1 as SGHRS and CDR2 as YFSETQ. The CDR3 contains 14 residues. Unmatched junction bases numbered 3, after V lost 4 bases and J lost 4 bases. CDR3 in amino acids: CASSRGQGAYEQYF. As DNA, the CDR3 is TGCGCCAGCAGCCGGGGACAGGGGGCGTACGAGCAGTACTTC. Filled out from reference TRBV5-1 and TRBJ2-7, the complete variable domain reads KAGVTQTPRYLIKTRGQQVTLSCSPISGHRSVSWYQQTPGQGLQFLFEYFSETQRNKGNFPGRFSGRQFSNSRSEMNVSTLELGDSALYLCASSRGQGAYEQYFGPGTRLTVT.

CDR3 sequence (DNA): TGTGCCGGCGGACAGGGGGTGGATCAGCCCCAGCATTTT. Protein product: CAGGQGVDQPQHF. This chain connects TRBV19 to TRBJ1-5; 10 bases are a match to TRBD1. Per germline, CDR1 LNHDA and CDR2 SQIVND (reference sequence). This CDR3 has 13 residues. The V gene end was trimmed by 11 bases and the J gene end by 5 bases; junction bases not matched to a gene: 6.

The rearrangement joins TRBV5-5 to TRBJ1-2; 8 bases align to TRBD1. Germline CDR1 SGHKS, CDR2 YYEKEE (reference sequence). V lost 6 bases, J lost 4 bases, and 14 bases stayed unmatched. The CDR3 is made up of 16 amino acids. The CDR3 bases are TGTGCCAGCATCCCACTGGGGACAGGCGGAACCTATGGCTACACCTTC. Protein: CASIPLGTGGTYGYTF.

The rearrangement links TRBV29-1 to TRBJ1-4; D is perhaps TRBD1 (6 bases). V lost 6 bases and J 8 bases, leaving 16 bases between the germline ends. CDR1 and CDR2 from the germline V gene are SQVTM and ANQGSEA. This CDR3 contains 13 residues. The CDR3 reads CSVLQGSGEKLFF. The CDR3, as DNA: TGCAGCGTCCTCCAGGGGTCGGGGGAAAAACTGTTTTTT.

The V call is TRBV28, the J call TRBJ1-5; D not certain. Trimming left V 2 bases short and J 0 bases short, with 8 bases between. Germline V gives CDR1 MDHEN, CDR2 SYDVKM. The CDR3 has 15 residues. As DNA, the CDR3 is TGTGCCAGCAGTTTAGCCAAGTATAGCAATCAGCCCCAGCATTTT. Encoded protein: CASSLAKYSNQPQHF.

This chain links TRBV6-1 with TRBJ2-7; unclear D gene. This CDR3 has 15 amino acids. V was trimmed by 1 base and J by 1 base, leaving 11 bases between them. CDR1 is MNHNS and CDR2 is SASEGT in the germline V gene. The CDR3 reads CASSEGQPQSYEQYF. CDR3 sequence (DNA): TGTGCCAGCAGTGAAGGTCAGCCCCAGTCCTACGAGCAGTACTTC.

This clone has only one observation. This chain joins TRBV7-2 and TRBJ1-5; the match to TRBD1 covers 9 bases. The CDR3 extends over 14 amino acids. V shed 5 bases, J shed 7 bases, and the junction held 6 bases outside the gene matches. Germline assignment: CDR1 SGHTA and CDR2 FQGNSA. The CDR3 DNA sequence: TGTGCCAGCAGCCCCGGACAGGGGAAACAGCCCCAGCATTTT. This translates into CASSPGQGKQPQHF.

The CDR3 loop reads CASSENRGTGELFF. The CDR3 nucleotides are TGTGCCAGCAGTGAAAACAGGGGAACCGGGGAGCTGTTTTTT. The chain combines TRBV6-1 with TRBJ2-2; 7 bases match TRBD1. Germline assignment: CDR1 MNHNS and CDR2 SASEGT. The CDR3 contains 14 residues. The V segment lost 2 bases and the J segment 5 bases; nucleotides outside the gene matches: 2.

V gene TRBV2 combines with J gene TRBJ2-3, with a tentative D call TRBD2 (5 bases). CDR3 length equals 16 residues. The germline V gene encodes CDR1 SNHLY and CDR2 FYNNEI. V was clipped by 0 bases and J by 1 base, with 11 bases between them. The CDR3: CASSEATMRGTDTQYF. For the CDR3, the DNA is TGTGCCAGCAGTGAAGCCACGATGAGGGGCACAGATACGCAGTATTTT.

The CDR3 sequence: CASSPQRDRGSQPQHF. CDR3 DNA sequence: TGTGCCAGCTCACCACAGCGCGACAGGGGGAGTCAGCCCCAGCATTTT. V gene TRBV18 combines with J gene TRBJ1-5; 9 nucleotides match TRBD1. This CDR3 spans 16 amino acids. Germline values: CDR1 KGHSH, CDR2 LQKENI. The V gene end was trimmed by 1 base and the J gene end by 6 bases; junction bases not matched to a gene: 7.

The V call is TRBV9, the J call TRBJ2-7; D possibly corresponds to TRBD2 (6 bases). V was clipped by 4 bases and J by 1 base, with 9 bases between them. The CDR3 extends over 13 amino acids. CDR1 is SGDLS and CDR2 is YYNGEE in the germline V gene. The CDR3 is CASSLGTSYEQYF. The CDR3 coding sequence is TGTGCCAGCAGCTTGGGGACTTCCTACGAGCAGTACTTC.

The chain links TRBV7-8 to TRBJ2-3; no clear D gene. Germline V gene lookup returns CDR1 SGHVS and CDR2 FQNEAQ. Trimming cost V 5 bases and J 1 base, with 16 bases left between them. The CDR3 runs to 16 residues. CDR3 sequence (DNA): TGTGCCAGCAGCCCCCATGGCCCTCTAGGCACAGATACGCAGTATTTT. Encoded protein: CASSPHGPLGTDTQYF. The whole variable domain, filled in from reference TRBV7-8 and TRBJ2-3, reads GAGVSQSPRYKVAKRGQDVALRCDPISGHVSLFWYQQALGQGPEFLTYFQNEAQLDKSGLPSDRFFAERPEGSVSTLKIQRTQQEDSAVYLCASSPHGPLGTDTQYFGPGTRLTVL.

This chain links TRBV30 with TRBJ1-3, with D unclear. Trimming cost V 0 bases and J 4 bases, with 10 bases left between them. Germline CDR1 reads GTSNPN; CDR2 reads SVGIG (reference sequence). CDR3 length: 14 residues. The CDR3 nucleotides read TGTGCCTGGAGTGTAGGAGGGATCGGAAACACCATATATTTT. It yields the protein CAWSVGGIGNTIYF.

This chain links TRBV11-2 with TRBJ2-5; 8 bases align to TRBD2. The CDR3 is 15 residues long. Germline CDR1 and CDR2: SGHAT and FQNNGV. J was trimmed by 5 bases and V by 1 base; bases with no gene match: 6. CDR3 coding DNA: TGTGCCAGCAGCTTAGGGACTAGCAGTTGGGAGACCCAGTACTTC. This gives the protein CASSLGTSSWETQYF.

The chain has TRBV10-2 and TRBJ2-3; D may be TRBD2 (5 bases). This CDR3 has 13 amino acids. Deletions cut 6 bases from V and 4 bases from J, with 11 bases between. The germline V gene encodes CDR1 WSHSY and CDR2 SAAADI. This chain's CDR3 is CASRPSRPDTQYF. The CDR3 coding sequence is TGCGCCAGCAGGCCTAGCCGCCCAGATACGCAGTATTTT.

This chain connects TRBV9 to TRBJ1-1, with 7 bases matching TRBD1. V was pared by 4 bases and J by 5 bases, with 11 bases of the junction left unmatched. The germline CDR1 and CDR2 sequences are SGDLS and YYNGEE. The CDR3 is 15 residues long. The CDR3 bases are TGTGCCAGCAGCCCGGGTCGCAGGGGGACGACTGAAGCTTTCTTT. Translating it yields CASSPGRRGTTEAFF.

In DNA, the CDR3 is TGTGCCAGCAGCTTAAAGGTCACCGGGGAGCTGTTTTTT. The encoded protein is CASSLKVTGELFF. V usage is TRBV7-9 and J usage is TRBJ2-2; D is ambiguous. The germline gives CDR1 SEHNR, CDR2 FQNEAQ (reference sequence). The V and J ends lost 2 bases and 4 bases respectively, with 5 bases between them. The CDR3 runs 13 residues.

J is TRBJ1-3 and V is TRBV10-2; the D gene is possibly TRBD1 (5 bases). V lost 8 bases to trimming and J lost 0 bases, with 11 bases between them. This CDR3 has 14 residues. The germline V gene has CDR1 WSHSY and CDR2 SAAADI. The CDR3 bases are TGCGCCAGCCGAGGCAGGGACTCTGGAAACACCATATATTTT. Its translation is CASRGRDSGNTIYF.

This rearrangement joins TRBV7-9 to TRBJ1-2, with 8 bases that match TRBD1. The germline V gene has CDR1 SEHNR and CDR2 FQNEAQ (reference sequence). Unmatched junction bases numbered 4, after V lost 3 bases and J lost 4 bases. The CDR3 has 14 amino acids. The CDR3 coding sequence is TGTGCCAGCAGCTTGCAGGGGGCGCCCTATGGCTACACCTTC. Amino acids: CASSLQGAPYGYTF. The full variable domain, with the rest looked up from reference TRBV7-9 and TRBJ1-2, is DTGVSQNPRHKITKRGQNVTFRCDPISEHNRLYWYRQTLGQGPEFLTYFQNEAQLEKSRLLSDRFSAERPKGSFSTLEIQRTEQGDSAMYLCASSLQGAPYGYTFGSGTRLTVV.